This T cell receptor beta chain originates from a study of identical twins. Study results and caveats: Zero-insertion results could be subject to partial confounding by invariant MAIT and iNKT cells. In cord blood, abundant beta clonotypes had fewer insertions; memory showed no trend. Among out-of-frame alpha sequences shared by twins, low generation probability occurred in excess.

On this clonotype: No antigen is known for it.

Unique molecular identifiers were in the cDNA, with template-switch universal primer binding. TCRdb reanalysed the 5' RACE reads using MiXCR and keeps one entry per CDR3 protein. The sample yields roughly 290,000 distinct CDR3 sequences, roughly 8.6% seen once. V dropped 1 base and J dropped 7 bases, with 17 bases sitting between them. Per germline, CDR1 SGDLS and CDR2 YYNGEE. The CDR3 is made up of 16 amino acids. Another study also made use of these data, one on yellow fever vaccine responses in identical twins.

This receptor was obtained from a woman between 18 and 30 years old in good health. Sequencing was carried out using CD8+ T cells sorted from blood. The rearrangement joins TRBV9 to TRBJ2-2; D uncertain. The CDR3 sequence: CASSVIDSAVGGELFF. The CDR3, as DNA: TGTGCCAGCAGCGTAATAGATAGTGCGGTAGGCGGGGAGCTGTTTTTT.